One and the same sample provided the 14 T cell receptor beta chains below, sequenced in a study of STAT5B mutations in CD4+ large granular lymphocyte leukemia. Sequencing was performed with immunoSEQ multiplex PCR; in TCRdb, only in-frame clones are kept and a portion is missing. The sample has some 30,000 clones; 70% to 80% are singletons. The sample taken for sequencing was CD4+ T cells from blood buffy coats. The receptor source for this set is a human donor in good health.

The rearrangement links TRBV30 to TRBJ1-1; D gene unclear. Trimming cost V 3 bases and J 7 bases, with 18 bases left between them. The CDR3 runs 14 residues. From germline, CDR1 is GTSNPN and CDR2 SVGIG (reference sequence). CDR3 protein: CAWRTRQVSSEAFF. The CDR3 DNA is TGTGCCTGGAGGACACGTCAGGTTTCGAGTGAAGCTTTCTTT.

The CDR3, as DNA: TGTGCCATTGGACAGGGGACGGGGCAGTACTTC. Its translation is CAIGQGTGQYF. V and J are TRBV10-3 and TRBJ2-7; 9 nucleotides line up with TRBD1. With 9 bases clipped from V and 9 bases from J, the junction kept 6 bases outside the gene matches. The CDR3 sequence is 11 residues long. The germline CDR1 and CDR2 sequences are ENHRY and SYGVKD.

CDR3 coding DNA: TGCAGCGTTGGTGACAGGGGCGGGCAGTACTTC. Protein sequence: CSVGDRGGQYF. The gene calls are TRBV29-1 and TRBJ2-5; TRBD1 aligns across 8 bases. Germline V CDR1 and CDR2: SQVTM, ANQGSEA. There are 11 residues in the CDR3. The V gene end was trimmed by 4 bases and the J gene end by 11 bases; junction bases not matched to a gene: 6.

The V gene is TRBV7-3, the J gene TRBJ1-5, with 8 positions matching TRBD1. The germline CDR1 and CDR2 sequences are SGHTA and FQGTGA. Trimming at V came to 5 bases and at J to 0 bases, leaving 3 bases not matched to a gene. The CDR3 extends over 15 amino acids. The CDR3 loop reads CASSGDRGSNQPQHF. The CDR3 DNA follows: TGTGCCAGCAGCGGAGACAGGGGTAGCAATCAGCCCCAGCATTTT.

The chain employs TRBV5-5 and TRBJ2-3; 9 nucleotides align to TRBD1. The CDR3 loop spans 16 amino acids. Per the germline V gene, CDR1 is SGHKS and CDR2 is YYEKEE (reference sequence). Unmatched junction bases numbered 8, after V lost 4 bases and J lost 2 bases. CDR3 in amino acids: CASSPKWDRDTDTQYF. The CDR3 DNA is TGTGCCAGCAGCCCAAAGTGGGACAGGGACACAGATACGCAGTATTTT.

The gene calls are TRBV25-1 and TRBJ2-1, with no clear D. The germline gives CDR1 MGHDK, CDR2 SYGVNS. CDR3 size: 13 residues. The CDR3 sequence is CVSLPPESNEQFF. CDR3 nucleotide sequence: TGTGTGTCCCTTCCACCTGAGAGCAATGAGCAGTTCTTC.

V is TRBV6-1 and J is TRBJ1-1; no definite D call. The V gene's germline CDR1 is MNHNS and CDR2 SASEGT. CDR3 size: 14 residues. V shed 1 base and J shed 0 bases, with 6 bases lying between them. CDR3 nucleotide sequence: TGTGCCAGCAGTGAAGTCGCCATGAACACTGAAGCTTTCTTT. Residues: CASSEVAMNTEAFF.

The table lists this clone with a few counts. The chain couples TRBV6-1 to TRBJ2-7; D is uncertain. The V end lost 11 bases, the J end lost 4 bases, and 12 bases lay between the germline ends. CDR1 MNHNS and CDR2 SASEGT come from the germline V gene. CDR3 length: 11 amino acids. The CDR3 loop is CAATSIYEQYF. The CDR3 bases are TGTGCCGCCACCTCTATTTACGAGCAGTACTTC.

J is TRBJ2-5 and V is TRBV2; no reliable D call. Germline V gene sequence: CDR1 SNHLY, CDR2 FYNNEI. Trimming took 5 bases from V and 4 from J, leaving 14 bases between them. This CDR3 has 14 amino acids. CDR3 sequence: CASSPRARAETQYF. In DNA form, the CDR3 reads TGTGCCAGCAGTCCCCGGGCGCGAGCAGAGACCCAGTACTTC.

The V call is TRBV27, the J call TRBJ2-1, with unresolved D. Between the trimmed V and J ends, which lost 2 bases and 0 bases, there was a span of 8 bases. The CDR3 runs 15 residues. Germline V gives CDR1 MNHEY, CDR2 SMNVEV (reference sequence). The DNA for the CDR3 is TGTGCCAGCAGTTTAAATGGGGACTCCTACAATGAGCAGTTCTTC. As protein: CASSLNGDSYNEQFF.

CDR3 DNA sequence: TGTGCCAGCCCACGAGCTCCGGGGCACTCCTACGAGCAGTACTTC. Its translation is CASPRAPGHSYEQYF. The V and J genes are TRBV6-6 and TRBJ2-7, with D perhaps given as TRBD1 or TRBD2 (5 bases each). Germline loops: CDR1 MNHNY, CDR2 SVGAGI (reference sequence). Trimming left V 8 bases short and J 0 bases short, with 17 bases between. The CDR3 spans 15 residues.

This chain uses TRBV7-6 with TRBJ1-1, with TRBD1 matching over 7 bases. CDR1 is SGHVS, CDR2 FNYEAQ, per germline. Trimming removed 1 base from V and 7 bases from J; junction bases left unmatched: 12. This CDR3 comprises 16 residues. CDR3 sequence: CASSLGYEGQSREAFF. The CDR3 nucleotides read TGTGCCAGCAGCTTAGGATATGAGGGACAGAGTCGTGAAGCTTTCTTT.

The table lists this clone with a few counts. This chain joins TRBV20-1 and TRBJ1-2; no firm D call. The CDR3 totals 9 residues. CDR1 DFQATT and CDR2 SNEGSKA come from the germline V gene (reference sequence). V lost 7 bases to trimming and J lost 9 bases, with 9 bases between them. The CDR3 DNA reads TGCAGTGAAAGGGAGCGCTACACCTTC. Amino acid sequence: CSERERYTF.

The J gene is TRBJ2-2, the V gene TRBV7-3; 8 nucleotides agree with TRBD1. There are 15 residues in the CDR3. In germline, CDR1 is SGHTA, CDR2 FQGTGA. Trimming took 5 bases from V and 6 from J; bases not matched to a gene: 8. The CDR3 sequence: CASSPRTGWPGELFF. The CDR3 nucleotides read TGTGCCAGCAGCCCCAGGACAGGGTGGCCCGGGGAGCTGTTTTTT.